This T cell receptor (beta chain) was identified in a study of CD8+CD57+ T cells in acquired aplastic anemia. As for this clonotype: The germline gene is not matched at one end of the junction; a read error may be the cause.

Flow cytometry had shown expanded CD8+CD57+ cells in the patients chosen for sequencing. The CDR3 covers 14 residues. Germline values: CDR1 LNHNV, CDR2 YYDKDF (reference sequence). Template material for TCR beta VDJ and CDR3 profiling consisted of genomic DNA. TCRdb re-derived calls from the reads in MiXCR, one entry per CDR3 protein. The sample consists of around 250,000 distinct CDR3 sequences, 82% of them appearing once. The sequenced sample consisted of sorted CD4+, CD8+, or CD8+CD57+ T cells (not recorded which) from PBMCs. V is TRBV15 and J is TRBJ2-7, with TRBD1 matching over 8 bases. This sequence originates from a human donor with aplastic anemia. The CDR3 sequence is CASSSGRGQDAQYF. DNA of the CDR3: TGTGCCAGCAGCAGCGGCAGGGGGCAAGACGCGCAGTACTTC.